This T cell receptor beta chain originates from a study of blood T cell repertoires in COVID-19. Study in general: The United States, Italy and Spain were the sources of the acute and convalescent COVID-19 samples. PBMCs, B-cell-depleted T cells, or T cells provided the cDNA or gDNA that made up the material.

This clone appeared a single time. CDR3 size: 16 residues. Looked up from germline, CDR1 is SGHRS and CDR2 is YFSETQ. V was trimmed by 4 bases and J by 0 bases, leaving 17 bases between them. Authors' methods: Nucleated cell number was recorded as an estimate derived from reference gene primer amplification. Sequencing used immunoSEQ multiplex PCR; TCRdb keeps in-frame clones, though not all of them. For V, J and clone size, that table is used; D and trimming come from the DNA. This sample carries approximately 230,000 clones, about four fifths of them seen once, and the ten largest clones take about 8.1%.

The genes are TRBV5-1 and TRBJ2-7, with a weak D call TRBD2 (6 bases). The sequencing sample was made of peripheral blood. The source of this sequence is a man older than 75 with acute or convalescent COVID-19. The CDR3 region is CASSVAPGLDSYEQYF. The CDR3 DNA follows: TGCGCCAGCAGCGTAGCCCCGGGACTTGACTCCTACGAGCAGTACTTC.